This T cell receptor (beta chain) derives from a study of control samples from healthy donors and cancer patients. The protocol was immunoSEQ multiplex PCR, while the TCRdb copy is restricted to in-frame clones and leaves out a portion. Of about 150,000 clones listed, roughly 92% are singletons. Germline CDR1 reads KGHDR; CDR2 reads SFDVKD. The CDR3 spans 15 residues. After removal of 4 bases from V and 4 bases from J, the junction contained 5 bases not matched to a gene. This sequence joins TRBV24-1 and TRBJ2-5, with 10 bases fitting TRBD2. Sequencing was performed on blood. The TCR originated in a man aged 45-60 years in good health. The CDR3 loop is CATSDSRTSGETQYF. The CDR3, as DNA: TGTGCCACCAGTGACTCGAGGACTAGCGGAGAGACCCAGTACTTC.